This TCR beta chain came from a study of T cells after yellow fever vaccination. The V gene's germline CDR1 is DFQATT and CDR2 SNEGSKA (reference sequence). Trimming cost V 2 bases and J 3 bases, with 13 bases left between them. The CDR3 loop spans 15 amino acids. TCRdb recomputed calls from the 5' RACE reads with MiXCR, one row per CDR3 protein. This table has some 500,000 distinct CDR3 sequences, 13% appearing once. This clonotype was detected only a few times. This receptor was obtained from a man aged 25 to 40 who received the YFV17D yellow fever vaccine. The sequencing here drew on PBMCs, taken on the day of the yellow fever booster vaccination. The chain carries TRBV20-1 and TRBJ1-4; no clear D. The CDR3 spells CSARTVGLSNEKLFF. Here the CDR3 DNA reads TGCAGTGCTAGAACTGTTGGGTTGTCTAATGAAAAACTGTTTTTT.